This entry lists 13 T cell receptor beta chains sequenced from one sample in a study of T cell responses to AZD1222 COVID-19 vaccine. Method: immunoSEQ multiplex PCR; TCRdb's copy keeps in-frame clones and lacks some. Among more than 250,000 clones listed, over 90% were seen once. Material: peripheral blood, obtained on day 0 of AZD1222 vaccination. These receptors were collected from an adult in good health.

The CDR3 DNA sequence: TGTGCCAGCAGTTACACGAACACTGAAGCTTTCTTT. Translation: CASSYTNTEAFF. The chain carries TRBV6-6 and TRBJ1-1; D gene uncertain. Germline CDR1 and CDR2: MNHNY and SVGAGI (reference sequence). The length of the CDR3 is 12 residues. Trimming removed 2 bases at V and 1 base at J, with 2 bases between.

The chain joins TRBV25-1 to TRBJ2-3, with TRBD1 identical over 8 bases. CDR3 length: 16 amino acids. V lost 4 bases to trimming and J lost 1 base; unmatched junction nucleotides: 7. CDR1 is MGHDK, CDR2 SYGVNS, per germline. DNA for the CDR3: TGTGCCAGCAGTGGGGGCGGACAGGGCCGCACAGATACGCAGTATTTT. This gives the protein CASSGGGQGRTDTQYF.

The rearrangement uses TRBV4-2 and TRBJ1-1, with unresolved D. The CDR3 loop spans 16 amino acids. V was shortened by 1 base and J by 0 bases, with 12 bases between the two germline ends. Germline V lookup: CDR1 LGHNA, CDR2 YNFKEQ. CDR3 protein: CASSQVGRAMNTEAFF. The CDR3 DNA reads as TGTGCCAGCAGCCAAGTCGGCAGAGCAATGAACACTGAAGCTTTCTTT.

The rearrangement links TRBV10-1 to TRBJ2-1, with D uncertain. The CDR3 length is 14 residues. Germline loops: CDR1 WNHNN, CDR2 SYGVQD (reference sequence). V was trimmed by 0 bases and J by 9 bases, leaving 12 bases between them. This CDR3 is CASSESTPPSEQFF. The CDR3 DNA is TGCGCCAGCAGTGAGTCGACGCCGCCAAGTGAGCAGTTCTTC.

Turning to this clone: Within the sample, other DNA sequences also encode this same CDR3. V is TRBV7-9 and J is TRBJ2-5; 10 bases are shared with TRBD1. Looked up from germline, CDR1 is SEHNR and CDR2 is FQNEAQ (reference sequence). This CDR3 is built from 15 residues. V shed 5 bases and J 5 bases; nucleotides not matched to a gene: 8. In DNA form, the CDR3 reads TGTGCCAGCAGCAAAGGACAGGGGGGTAGGGAGACCCAGTACTTC. It yields the protein CASSKGQGGRETQYF.

V gene TRBV3-1 (or the pseudogene TRBV3-2) combines with J gene TRBJ2-1, with 8 bases that match TRBD2. CDR1 and CDR2 from the germline V gene are LGHDT and YNNKEL (reference sequence). The CDR3 length is 15 residues. V dropped 4 bases and J dropped 0; count of bases not matched to a gene: 2. This CDR3 reads CASSLAGSSYNEQFF. In nucleotides, the CDR3 is TGTGCCAGCAGCCTAGCGGGAAGCTCCTACAATGAGCAGTTCTTC.

The chain joins TRBV7-9 to TRBJ2-1, with TRBD1 as a possible D gene (6 bases). The CDR3 is 15 residues long. Per the germline V gene, CDR1 is SEHNR and CDR2 is FQNEAQ (reference sequence). V was clipped by 4 bases and J by 10 bases, with 20 bases between them. The DNA of the CDR3 is TGTGCCAGCAGCTCAAGGGGAAACAGGGAGAGCGAGCAGTTCTTC. Amino acid sequence: CASSSRGNRESEQFF.

The chain has TRBV5-5 and TRBJ1-4, with D unclear. CDR3 length: 13 residues. V gave up 1 base and J gave up 7 bases, with 8 bases separating them. Germline CDR1 SGHKS, CDR2 YYEKEE (reference sequence). The chain's CDR3 is CASSLMTSEKLFF. CDR3 coding DNA: TGTGCCAGCAGCTTGATGACCTCTGAAAAACTGTTTTTT. The whole variable domain, filled in from reference TRBV5-5 and TRBJ1-4, reads DAGVTQSPTHLIKTRGQQVTLRCSPISGHKSVSWYQQVLGQGPQFIFQYYEKEERGRGNFPDRFSARQFPNYSSELNVNALLLGDSALYLCASSLMTSEKLFFGSGTQLSVL.

The chain employs TRBV7-2 and TRBJ1-6, with no clear D. Trimming removed 1 base from V and 7 bases from J, with 17 bases in between. The CDR3 totals 17 residues. The germline gives CDR1 SGHTA, CDR2 FQGNSA. CDR3 in DNA: TGTGCCAGCAGCTTAGAAGGTCTGCGGACGGCAAATTCACCCCTCCACTTT. This codes for CASSLEGLRTANSPLHF.

The chain recombines TRBV7-3 with TRBJ2-1; D is unclear. V shed 0 bases and J shed 9 bases, with 15 bases lying between them. The CDR3 covers 15 residues. Germline loops: CDR1 SGHTA, CDR2 FQGTGA. The CDR3 protein is CASSLTTGRDGEQFF. Written as DNA, the CDR3 is TGTGCCAGCAGCTTAACAACCGGGCGAGACGGTGAGCAGTTCTTC.

The chain joins TRBV11-3 to TRBJ2-2; D gene unclear. This CDR3 comprises 13 residues. Trimming cost V 5 bases and J 4 bases, with 8 bases left between them. CDR1 is SGHNT and CDR2 is YENEEA in the germline V gene. Here the CDR3 reads CASSPPSTGELFF. DNA of the CDR3: TGTGCCAGCAGCCCTCCAAGCACCGGGGAGCTGTTTTTT.

The genes are TRBV5-1 and TRBJ1-5, with D possibly being TRBD1 (5 bases). CDR3 length equals 14 residues. V was clipped by 0 bases and J by 6 bases, with 10 bases between them. CDR1 and CDR2 (germline): SGHRS, YFSETQ. CDR3 nucleotides: TGCGCCAGCAGCTTGGGGACCGGGGGTCAGCCCCAGCATTTT. Its translation is CASSLGTGGQPQHF.

This chain links TRBV28 with TRBJ2-3, with TRBD2 as a possible D gene (6 bases). CDR1 MDHEN and CDR2 SYDVKM come from the germline V gene. V lost 7 bases and J lost 5, with 16 bases in between. This CDR3 has 14 residues. In DNA, the CDR3 is TGTGCCAGCAAACAAGGAGGGCCACGAGATACGCAGTATTTT. Translated: CASKQGGPRDTQYF.